This TCR beta chain was retrieved from a study of identical twins (dated by TCRdb to the mid-2010s). Broadly, across the study: To test whether fetal clonotypes persist, the study used deep sequencing on TCR alpha and beta repertoires from monozygotic twins, unrelated adults of various ages, and cord blood. Replicate twin experiments were performed at different times using different library preparation protocols to rule out contamination.

Every donor in the study was a healthy Caucasian. This clonotype was counted at least ten times. Its antigen is unknown. One base away there is no much larger clone; base qualities are not given. Libraries were constructed by 5' RACE. Instrument on record: Illumina HiSeq 2000. A universal primer binding site was introduced by template switching, and a unique molecular identifier was present in the final cDNA, enabling accurate counting of TCR cDNA molecules. First-strand cDNA for TCR alpha and beta chains was synthesized from specific primers in the conserved constant-segment region. To control for contamination, every cDNA library was double barcoded, receiving both a SMART-Mk sample barcode and Illumina barcodes. TruSeq adapter sequences, together with Illumina sample barcodes, were added in two successive PCR steps. TCR alpha and beta cDNA libraries were sequenced on the Illumina HiSeq platform with custom primers. The paper's data handling went like this. MiGEC was used to process raw reads and extract unique molecular identifiers, and MiXCR was used to find CDR3 positions. Recombination models were inferred per individual with the repgenHMM and IGoR tools using an EM algorithm. Shared clonotype analysis was performed with the tcR package in R, normalizing sharing by the product of cloneset sizes. Out-of-frame nonproductive sequences were analyzed to study raw recombination free of thymic and clonal selection effects. TCRdb applied fastp at Q25 and MiXCR to the public reads, then kept only in-frame beta chains. CDR3 protein duplicates are merged, each entry listing the most common genes and DNA. For this entry, the V and J calls and clone size follow TCRdb and not the study's own pipeline. Recorded for this sample are 1.5 million to 2 million distinct CDR3 sequences; around 33% of them occurred a single time. The ten most abundant clones make up 0.27% of the sample.

What the study reported, not specific to this receptor: Recombination models systematically underestimated out-of-frame TCR alpha sharing in monozygotic twins but agreed with sharing between unrelated individuals. Zero-insertion analyses could be partly confounded by invariant T cells such as MAIT and iNKT, although diverse VJ usage argued against such confounding for most clonotypes. In beta out-of-frame sequences, excess twin sharing was weaker, because having fewer shared sequences lowered the signal-to-noise ratio. Because the same donors could not be followed over many years, the conclusions relied on cross-sectional statistical analysis. Abundant cord blood beta clonotypes carried fewer insertions; young adult naive repertoires showed a weaker similar trend, while memory repertoires showed none. Out-of-frame TCR alpha sequences shared between twins showed an excess of low generation-probability sequences compared with coincidental sharing between unrelated individuals.

This receptor was taken from a newborn girl in good health. The sequencing input was cord blood.

The CDR3 in this case is CASSSDRPGSSYEQYF. In nucleotides, the sequence is TGTGCCAGCAGTTCGGACAGGCCAGGGAGCTCCTACGAGCAGTACTTC. The chain couples TRBV28 to TRBJ2-7; 7 middle bases align to TRBD1. Germline trimming: 4 bases from V, 0 bases from J; junction bases outside gene matches: 9. From cysteine to phenylalanine, the CDR3 is 16 amino acids long. Only the CDR3 portion is preserved as DNA: 48 bases, with reading frame beginning at the first base. Taken from the germline V gene, the CDR1 and CDR2 loops are MDHEN and SYDVKM.